The 30 T cell receptor beta chains below come from one sample, sequenced in a study of blood T cells in healthy people across ages. The use of a sample-barcoded 5' primer and a J-beta primer mix characterized a second PCR of about 7 to 12 cycles. TCRdb re-called the 5' RACE reads through MiXCR, storing one row per CDR3 protein. The sample carries about 800,000 distinct CDR3 sequences, roughly 60% recorded once. Sequences were obtained from blood. Receptor source: a man younger than 45 in good health.

The chain is built from TRBV20-1 and TRBJ2-5; a possible D gene is TRBD2 (6 bases). CDR1 and CDR2 from the germline V gene are DFQATT and SNEGSKA (reference sequence). Between the trimmed V and J ends, which lost 4 bases and 7 bases, there was a span of 25 bases. CDR3 length equals 16 residues. The CDR3 sequence is CSANRAASDVRATQYF. The CDR3 nucleotides read TGCAGTGCTAATAGAGCGGCTAGCGACGTGAGAGCGACCCAGTACTTC.

This chain joins TRBV2 and TRBJ2-3; tentative D call: TRBD2 (8 bases). The CDR3 sequence is 14 residues long. CDR1 SNHLY and CDR2 FYNNEI come from the germline V gene. Deletions cut 10 bases from V and 2 bases from J, with 16 bases between. The CDR3 here is CATGRGQLTDTQYF. CDR3 nucleotide sequence: TGTGCCACCGGGAGGGGGCAGCTCACAGATACGCAGTATTTT.

This chain links TRBV3-1 with TRBJ2-1; no definite D call. The CDR3 runs 14 residues. V dropped 5 bases and J dropped 7 bases, with 15 bases sitting between them. Germline-derived CDR1 and CDR2 are LGHDT and YNNKEL (reference sequence). The CDR3 sequence: CASSIRADPNEQFF. In DNA form, the CDR3 reads TGTGCCAGCAGCATCCGGGCCGATCCTAATGAGCAGTTCTTC.

V and J are TRBV6-1 and TRBJ2-7, with a tentative D call TRBD1 (6 bases). This CDR3 region has 12 residues. Looked up from germline, CDR1 is MNHNS and CDR2 is SASEGT. Trimming removed 6 bases at V and 4 bases at J, with 10 bases between. CDR3 nucleotide sequence: TGTGCCAGCAGCGTGGACAGTTACGAGCAGTACTTC. Protein: CASSVDSYEQYF.

This chain uses TRBV28 with TRBJ2-5; TRBD2 matches at 7 bases. The end of the DNA aligns better with TRBJ2-7, so the J call may be wrong. This CDR3 is 18 amino acids long. Germline CDR1 reads MDHEN; CDR2 reads SYDVKM. In DNA, the CDR3 is TGTGCCAGCAGTTTATCCCCGTTAATAGGCGGGAGAAGGGACGAGCAGTACTTC. Translating it yields CASSLSPLIGGRRDEQYF.

The chain recombines TRBV6-1 with TRBJ2-6; D not resolved. V lost 2 bases and J lost 1, with 9 bases in between. The CDR3 runs to 16 residues. Germline CDR1 reads MNHNS; CDR2 reads SASEGT. The CDR3 bases are TGTGCCAGCAGTGAATTTTGGGGTTCTGGGGCCAACGTCCTGACTTTC. Translation: CASSEFWGSGANVLTF.

The rearrangement joins TRBV12-3 or TRBV12-4 to TRBJ1-4; D is unclear. The CDR3 has 15 amino acids. V was shortened by 6 bases and J by 7 bases, with 18 bases between the two germline ends. Here the CDR3 DNA reads TGTGCCAGCAGCCGACGGACTGACCTAAGTGAAAAACTGTTTTTT. Translated: CASSRRTDLSEKLFF.

In the case of this clonotype: Sequence at one end of the junction differs from germline and may be a read error. The chain employs TRBV4-1 and TRBJ2-1; 8 bases match TRBD2. CDR1 and CDR2 from the germline V gene are MGHRA and YSYEKL. This CDR3 spans 16 amino acids. The DNA of the CDR3 is TGCGCCAGCAGCCAAGACCGGTCTAGCGGGTACAGTGAGCAGTTCTTC. Protein: CASSQDRSSGYSEQFF.

V is TRBV7-2 and J is TRBJ1-2; D is unresolved. CDR3 size: 14 residues. Germline V lookup: CDR1 SGHTA, CDR2 FQGNSA. The ends were cut back, 5 bases at V and 2 bases at J, with 12 bases in the middle. DNA of the CDR3: TGTGCCAGCAGCGTAGATGGCAGAAACTATGGCTACACCTTC. Amino acid sequence: CASSVDGRNYGYTF.

The chain is built from TRBV7-9 and TRBJ2-7, with TRBD1 matching over 9 bases. V lost 2 bases and J lost 5; bases outside the gene matches: 7. CDR1 and CDR2 (germline): SEHNR, FQNEAQ (reference sequence). CDR3 size: 15 residues. CDR3 region: CASSLTGTGHHEQYF. The DNA for the CDR3 is TGTGCCAGCAGCTTAACCGGGACAGGGCATCACGAGCAGTACTTC. The entire variable domain, with the rest obtained from reference TRBV7-9 and TRBJ2-7, is as follows: DTGVSQNPRHKITKRGQNVTFRCDPISEHNRLYWYRQTLGQGPEFLTYFQNEAQLEKSRLLSDRFSAERPKGSFSTLEIQRTEQGDSAMYLCASSLTGTGHHEQYFGPGTRLTVT.

This clonotype has more than one count but fewer than ten. The rearrangement joins TRBV4-2 to TRBJ2-7, with 7 bases aligning to TRBD2. V lost 0 bases and J lost 2; bases outside the gene matches: 7. Germline V gene lookup returns CDR1 LGHNA and CDR2 YNFKEQ. This CDR3 has 16 amino acids. DNA for the CDR3: TGTGCCAGCAGCCAAGAATCGCCGGCGGGGGCCTACGAGCAGTACTTC. Encoded protein: CASSQESPAGAYEQYF.

This clonotype was found a few times. The genes are TRBV2 and TRBJ1-1; a weak D match, TRBD1 (6 bases). The germline V gene encodes CDR1 SNHLY and CDR2 FYNNEI. This CDR3 has 13 amino acids. V was clipped by 3 bases and J by 5 bases, with 10 bases between them. The CDR3 sequence is CASSEDRWTEAFF. In DNA, the CDR3 is TGTGCCAGCAGTGAGGACAGATGGACTGAAGCTTTCTTT.

The gene calls are TRBV6-1 and TRBJ1-2; no clear D. Germline lookup yields CDR1 MNHNS and CDR2 SASEGT. V was shortened by 7 bases and J by 8 bases, with 14 bases between the two germline ends. This CDR3 is built from 12 residues. CDR3 protein: CASNDLGYGYTF. CDR3 coding DNA: TGTGCCAGCAACGATCTGGGTTACGGCTACACCTTC.

This clonotype was counted once. The chain recombines TRBV12-3 or TRBV12-4 with TRBJ2-1; TRBD1 matches 8 bases. The CDR3 has 16 residues. Trimming took 5 bases from V and 7 from J; bases not matched to a gene: 13. This CDR3 is CASSPGTGTALNEQFF. CDR3 sequence (DNA): TGTGCCAGCAGTCCAGGGACAGGCACGGCGTTGAATGAGCAGTTCTTC.

The chain carries TRBV20-1 and TRBJ2-7; D is uncertain. Between the trimmed V and J ends, which lost 5 bases and 2 bases, there was a span of 13 bases. The CDR3 length is 13 residues. Germline values: CDR1 DFQATT, CDR2 SNEGSKA (reference sequence). DNA of the CDR3: TGCAGTGCTCTCCCACTTGGGACCTACGAGCAGTACTTC. It yields the protein CSALPLGTYEQYF.

The chain joins TRBV7-9 to TRBJ2-7; 11 nucleotides line up with TRBD2. Germline V CDR1 and CDR2: SEHNR, FQNEAQ (reference sequence). Trimming removed 1 base from V and 5 bases from J; junction bases left unmatched: 10. The CDR3 has 17 amino acids. CDR3: CASSLGALAGDVNEQYF. DNA of the CDR3: TGTGCCAGCAGCTTAGGTGCACTAGCGGGAGATGTAAACGAGCAGTACTTC.

About this clonotype itself: A much larger clone differs from this one at a single base, so this may be a read error. The chain joins TRBV4-2 to TRBJ2-3; a possible D gene is TRBD2 (5 bases). The length of the CDR3 is 15 residues. The germline V gene encodes CDR1 LGHNA and CDR2 YNFKEQ. Trimming removed 3 bases from V and 2 bases from J, with 12 bases in between. This CDR3 reads CASSHEADPTDTQYF. DNA of the CDR3: TGTGCCAGCAGCCACGAAGCGGACCCCACAGATACGCAGTATTTT.

The CDR3 DNA reads as TGCGCCAGCAGCTGGGCAAGGGGAACGGGCGAGCAGTACTTC. Its protein is CASSWARGTGEQYF. This chain links TRBV5-1 with TRBJ2-7; tentative D call: TRBD1 (5 bases). Germline values: CDR1 SGHRS, CDR2 YFSETQ. This CDR3 contains 14 residues. Trimming pared 3 bases from V and 6 bases from J, leaving 16 bases between.

The V and J genes are TRBV28 and TRBJ1-1; D is undetermined. V was clipped by 9 bases and J by 4 bases, with 21 bases between them. This CDR3 has 15 amino acids. Germline V lookup: CDR1 MDHEN, CDR2 SYDVKM. The CDR3 DNA is TGTGCCAGTACCTCTCCCCAGAAGTGGGCCACTGAAGCTTTCTTT. Translation gives CASTSPQKWATEAFF.

The chain carries TRBV12-5 and TRBJ1-1; no firm D call. From germline, CDR1 is LGHNT and CDR2 FRNRAP. With 3 bases removed from V and 7 bases from J, the gap between germline ends came to 9 bases. This CDR3 comprises 12 residues. This chain's CDR3 is CASGLWLFEAFF. CDR3 bases: TGTGCTAGTGGTTTATGGTTGTTTGAAGCTTTCTTT.

This clonotype came up a few times. Here the CDR3 reads CASSQVLRDYSYNEQFF. CDR3 nucleotide sequence: TGCGCCAGCAGCCAAGTGTTGAGGGACTATTCATACAATGAGCAGTTCTTC. This chain uses TRBV4-3 with TRBJ2-1, with TRBD2 matching over 7 bases. With 1 base clipped from V and 4 bases from J, the junction kept 10 bases outside the gene matches. This CDR3 is built from 17 residues. CDR1 is LGHNA and CDR2 is YSLEER in the germline V gene.

The chain combines TRBV19 with TRBJ2-5; D uncertain. Germline CDR1 is LNHDA and CDR2 is SQIVND (reference sequence). This CDR3 region has 14 residues. Trimming removed 0 bases at V and 5 bases at J, with 10 bases between. As DNA, the CDR3 is TGTGCCAGTAGTATAGAGAAAGGTATCGAGACCCAGTACTTC. It specifies CASSIEKGIETQYF.

This clonotype turned up a few times. DNA for the CDR3: TGCAGTGCTACCGGGACAGGCACCTACGAGCAGTACTTC. Amino acids: CSATGTGTYEQYF. The V and J genes are TRBV20-1 and TRBJ2-7; 8 nucleotides line up with TRBD1. This CDR3 has 13 amino acids. CDR1 is DFQATT, CDR2 SNEGSKA, per germline (reference sequence). V was clipped by 4 bases and J by 2 bases; unmatched bases: 4.

The chain carries TRBV4-3 and TRBJ1-5; unclear D gene. CDR1 and CDR2 (germline): LGHNA, YSLEER. The V and J ends lost 0 bases and 9 bases respectively, with 12 bases between them. This CDR3 is 14 amino acids long. The CDR3 region is CASSQDAAAWPQHF. The DNA of the CDR3 is TGCGCCAGCAGCCAAGATGCCGCGGCTTGGCCCCAGCATTTT.

The rearrangement uses TRBV4-3 and TRBJ1-3; D is unclear. There are 15 residues in the CDR3. Germline CDR1 LGHNA, CDR2 YSLEER. With 1 base removed from V and 0 bases from J, the gap between germline ends came to 7 bases. The CDR3 DNA sequence: TGCGCCAGCAGCCAAGGCGGGAGCTCTGGAAACACCATATATTTT. Amino acid sequence: CASSQGGSSGNTIYF.

The chain carries TRBV2 and TRBJ2-4; D perhaps matches TRBD1 (6 bases). The ends were cut back, 6 bases at V and 13 bases at J, with 22 bases in the middle. Germline V gene lookup returns CDR1 SNHLY and CDR2 FYNNEI. The CDR3 is 14 amino acids. CDR3 amino acids: CASRGETGDGGQYF. CDR3 nucleotides: TGTGCCAGCAGGGGGGAGACAGGCGACGGTGGGCAGTACTTC.

The chain carries TRBV11-2 and TRBJ2-1; TRBD2 aligns across 7 bases. This CDR3 region has 17 residues. Germline CDR1 is SGHAT and CDR2 is FQNNGV. Trimming removed 2 bases from V and 0 bases from J; junction bases left unmatched: 7. CDR3 sequence: CASSLRPGLSSYNEQFF. The CDR3, as DNA: TGTGCCAGCAGCTTACGGCCGGGACTAAGCTCCTACAATGAGCAGTTCTTC. Based on the CDR3 plus reference TRBV11-2 and TRBJ2-1, the full variable domain is EAGVAQSPRYKIIEKRQSVAFWCNPISGHATLYWYQQILGQGPKLLIQFQNNGVVDDSQLPKDRFSAERLKGVDSTLKIQPAKLEDSAVYLCASSLRPGLSSYNEQFFGPGTRLTVL.

The rearrangement uses TRBV29-1 and TRBJ2-1, with D perhaps TRBD2 (5 bases). The germline gives CDR1 SQVTM, CDR2 ANQGSEA. Trimming left V 1 base short and J 8 bases short, with 9 bases between. The CDR3 has 12 amino acids. CDR3 nucleotide sequence: TGCAGCGTTGAAGTCCGGAGGTATGAGCAGTTCTTC. This codes for CSVEVRRYEQFF.

The chain employs TRBV7-9 and TRBJ2-4; D gene ambiguous. Germline assignment: CDR1 SEHNR and CDR2 FQNEAQ (reference sequence). The CDR3 has 20 amino acids. The V gene lost 5 bases and the J gene lost 1 base, with 27 bases spanning the gap. CDR3 protein: CASSGKPGLPNRDAKNIQYF. The CDR3 DNA is TGTGCCAGCAGCGGGAAACCGGGCCTCCCCAACAGAGACGCCAAAAACATTCAGTACTTC.

This sequence joins TRBV5-1 and TRBJ1-2, with 11 bases matching TRBD1. After removal of 4 bases from V and 4 bases from J, the junction contained 9 bases not matched to a gene. Germline V gene lookup returns CDR1 SGHRS and CDR2 YFSETQ. The CDR3 runs 16 residues. CDR3: CASSTGQGARGYGYTF. Written as DNA, the CDR3 is TGCGCCAGCAGCACTGGACAGGGGGCTAGAGGCTATGGCTACACCTTC.